These T cell receptor beta chains were read from a single sample in a study of blood T cell repertoires in COVID-19. The data were produced by immunoSEQ multiplex PCR, yet TCRdb's version contains in-frame clones alone and is incomplete. The sample records around 470,000 clones, roughly 87% being singletons. The specimen was PBMCs or T cells enriched from blood (not recorded which). The receptors originated from a man younger than 35 who had recovered from COVID-19. Both conserved end residues are part of each CDR3. The D gene is left open where the match is weak. Clone size, where shown, is once, few, many, or a class for clones that have expanded.

>.|.|TRBV3-1/TRBV3-2|TRBJ1-4
TGTGCCAGCAGCCAAGGTACAGCCCTTAATGAAAAACTGTTTTTT
CASSQGTALNEKLFF
>.|TRBD1|TRBV9|TRBJ1-1
TGTGCCAGCAGCGTAGTGGACAGGCCGATGAACACTGAAGCTTTCTTT
CASSVVDRPMNTEAFF
>.|.|TRBV24-1|TRBJ2-2
TGTGCCACCAGTGATTTGCGAGGGTCCGGGGAGCTGTTTTTT
CATSDLRGSGELFF
>.|.|TRBV19|TRBJ1-2
TGTGCCAGTAGTATCAGTGCGGAGAATGGCTACACCTTC
CASSISAENGYTF
>once|TRBD1|TRBV6-1|TRBJ2-7
TGTGCCAGCAGTGACAGATGGGACAGGGCCTACGAGCAGTACTTC
CASSDRWDRAYEQYF
>.|TRBD1|TRBV19|TRBJ2-2
TGTGCCAGTAGTACGGGACAGCCTTACACCGGGGAGCTGTTTTTT
CASSTGQPYTGELFF
>.|TRBD1|TRBV5-1|TRBJ1-4
TGCGCCAGCAGTCGGACAGGGATTGGCCTGTTTTTT
CASSRTGIGLFF
>.|TRBD2|TRBV6-5|TRBJ2-5
TGTGCCAGCAGGAGTAGCGGGGCGCAAGAGACCCAGTACTTC
CASRSSGAQETQYF
>.|TRBD1|TRBV10-3|TRBJ2-3
TGTGCCATCCGGTCGGGGACAGACTTTACGGATACGCAGTATTTT
CAIRSGTDFTDTQYF
>once|.|TRBV7-8|TRBJ1-5
TGTGCCAGCAGCCAGATTCGCAACAGTTTGGGCAATCAGCCCCAGCATTTT
CASSQIRNSLGNQPQHF
>.|.|TRBV29-1|TRBJ2-5
TGCAGCGTTATTCGGGGATCAGAGACCCAGTACTTC
CSVIRGSETQYF
>.|.|TRBV28|TRBJ1-1
TGTGCCAGCAGGGAATTCGGAGCCGAAACCACTGAAGCTTTCTTT
CASREFGAETTEAFF
>.|TRBD1|TRBV3-1/TRBV3-2|TRBJ2-7
TGTGCCAGCAGCCAGGGGACAGGGTACTACGAGCAGTACTTC
CASSQGTGYYEQYF
>.|.|TRBV11-3|TRBJ1-3
TGTGCCAGCAGCTTTCGGGGGGCCTCCTTCTCTGGAAACACCATATATTTT
CASSFRGASFSGNTIYF
>.|.|TRBV5-5|TRBJ1-4
TGTGCCAGCAGCTTTAGGGGTCCCCGGGATGAAAAACTGTTTTTT
CASSFRGPRDEKLFF
>.|.|TRBV20-1|TRBJ1-4
TGCAGTGCGACGACACTTGAAAAACTGTTTTTT
CSATTLEKLFF
>.|.|TRBV23-1|TRBJ2-1
TGCGCCAGCAGTGACTCTACGGGTGAGGTGTGGCGGCCACAACTCACTGAGCAGTTCTTC
CASSDSTGEVWRPQLTEQFF
>.|.|TRBV9|TRBJ1-3
TGTGCCAGCAGCGTAGAACCGGGATTGGGGGGAAACACCATATATTTT
CASSVEPGLGGNTIYF
>.|TRBD1|TRBV28|TRBJ2-7
TGTGCCAGCAGTTTTCTAGGACAGGGACCCTACGAGCAGTACTTC
CASSFLGQGPYEQYF
>.|TRBD1|TRBV2|TRBJ1-6
TGTGCCGGCACTGGACAGGAACATGGTTCACCCCTCCACTTT
CAGTGQEHGSPLHF
>.|TRBD2|TRBV3-1/TRBV3-2|TRBJ2-2
TGTGCCAGCAGGACTAGCCGCAACACCGGGGAGCTGTTTTTT
CASRTSRNTGELFF
>.|.|TRBV5-5|TRBJ1-2
TGTGCCAGCAGCTTGGCACGGGCGGGTTCCTATGGCTACACCTTC
CASSLARAGSYGYTF
>.|TRBD2|TRBV3-1/TRBV3-2|TRBJ2-7
TGTGCCAGCAGCCCGGGAGGGAGCGGCGACTACGAGCAGTACTTC
CASSPGGSGDYEQYF
>once|.|TRBV4-1|TRBJ2-7
TGCGCCAGCAGCCAAGGGACATCGACAAGAAACTACGAGCAGTACTTC
CASSQGTSTRNYEQYF
>.|.|TRBV5-1|TRBJ2-6
TGCGCCAGCAGCTTCTTTGTCTCTGGGGCCAACGTCCTGACTTTC
CASSFFVSGANVLTF
>.|TRBD1|TRBV5-4|TRBJ1-2
TGTGCCAGCAGCAAGGGACAGGGAGTCTATGGCTACACCTTC
CASSKGQGVYGYTF
>.|.|TRBV6-5|TRBJ1-2
TGTGCCAGCAGTTACGGGGCAGGGTCCCCACGTGGCTACACCTTC
CASSYGAGSPRGYTF
>.|.|TRBV14|TRBJ1-3
TGTGCCAGCGCAAGCCTTGCTCAGGTTGGAAACACCATATATTTT
CASASLAQVGNTIYF
>.|.|TRBV13|TRBJ1-3
TGTGCCAGCAGCTTAGGGGCAGGGGGAAACACCATATATTTT
CASSLGAGGNTIYF
>.|TRBD2|TRBV28|TRBJ2-5
TGTGCCAGCAGTGGGGGGAGAGGTAGCGGGGCAGAGGGCGTAGAGACCCAGTACTTC
CASSGGRGSGAEGVETQYF
>.|TRBD1|TRBV5-1|TRBJ2-1
TGCGCCAGCAGCTTGGGGGACAGGGGGACCAATGAGCAGTTCTTC
CASSLGDRGTNEQFF
>.|TRBD1|TRBV5-6|TRBJ1-3
TGTGCCAGCAGCTTGGGGGACAGGGGTACTGGAAACACCATATATTTT
CASSLGDRGTGNTIYF
>.|TRBD1|TRBV19|TRBJ1-5
TGTGCCAGTAGTATCCCGGACAGGGGGCGGAATCAGCCCCAGCATTTT
CASSIPDRGRNQPQHF
>.|TRBD1|TRBV2|TRBJ1-1
TGTGCCAGCAGACCCGGACAGGTGGGTACTGAAGCTTTCTTT
CASRPGQVGTEAFF
>.|.|TRBV11-3|TRBJ2-1
TGTGCCAGCAGCACGTGGGGGGAGAAAGGCGACAATGAGCAGTTCTTC
CASSTWGEKGDNEQFF
>few|.|TRBV21-1|TRBJ2-3
TGTGCCAGCAGCAAGAAAAGACTAGCGGGAGCGTCTGAGTGGGCAGATACGCAGTATTTT
CASSKKRLAGASEWADTQYF
>.|TRBD1|TRBV5-1|TRBJ1-2
TGCGCCAGCAGTCCGGGACAGGGACCATTTGGCTACACCTTC
CASSPGQGPFGYTF
>few|TRBD1|TRBV19|TRBJ1-6
TGTGCCAGTAGTAGCAACAGGGGTAGGAATTCACCCCTCCACTTT
CASSSNRGRNSPLHF
>.|TRBD2|TRBV7-8|TRBJ2-3
TGTGCCAGCAGCTTAGGCGGGAGGGGGGATACGCAGTATTTT
CASSLGGRGDTQYF